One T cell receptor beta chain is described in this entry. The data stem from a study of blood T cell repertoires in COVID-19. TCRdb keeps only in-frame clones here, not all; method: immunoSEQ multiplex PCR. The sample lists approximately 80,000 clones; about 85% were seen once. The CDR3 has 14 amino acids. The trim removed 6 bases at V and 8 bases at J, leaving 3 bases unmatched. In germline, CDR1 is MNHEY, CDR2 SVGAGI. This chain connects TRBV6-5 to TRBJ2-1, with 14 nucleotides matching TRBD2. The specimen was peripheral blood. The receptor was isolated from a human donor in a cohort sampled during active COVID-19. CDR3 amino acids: CASSGTSGSDEQFF. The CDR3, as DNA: TGTGCCAGCAGCGGGACTAGCGGGAGTGATGAGCAGTTCTTC.